This T cell receptor (beta chain) came from a study of cytomegalovirus exposure and HLA in healthy donors. CDR3 length: 15 residues. Germline trimming cut 6 bases from V and 3 bases from J; bases unmatched to any gene: 6. In germline, CDR1 is SEHNR, CDR2 FQNEAQ (reference sequence). The PCR had 60 Vbeta and 13 Jbeta primers. The table came from immunoSEQ multiplex PCR; TCRdb's copy has only in-frame clones and leaves some out. The table includes 170,000 or so clones, around three quarters detected once. This clone was recorded a few times. The chain combines TRBV7-9 with TRBJ2-2, with TRBD2 matching over 8 bases. Input material: PBMCs. The TCR was taken from a woman in her fifties or sixties in good health and CMV-seropositive. The CDR3 here is CASSYGGAYTGELFF. The CDR3 coding sequence is TGTGCCAGCAGTTACGGGGGGGCCTACACCGGGGAGCTGTTTTTT.